This T cell receptor beta chain was identified during a study of CD8+CD57+ T cells in acquired aplastic anemia. Whole-study context: An average of roughly 3.2 ug of DNA was obtained from sorted CD4+ and CD8+ cells.

Study observations and caveats: Patients and controls had in common fewer than 30 CD8+ CDR3 sequences.

This clonotype was seen at least ten times. Its antigen is currently unknown. The CDR3 has 16 amino acids. V was clipped by 9 bases and J by 0 bases; unmatched bases: 8. Germline V gene lookup returns CDR1 SEHNR and CDR2 FQNEAQ (reference sequence). Only patients with CD8+CD57+ cell expansion on flow cytometry were chosen for sequencing. A severe acquired aplastic anemia diagnosis applied to all patients. Researchers used genomic DNA as the template to profile TCR beta VDJ and CDR3. TCRdb reprocessed the reads with MiXCR, giving one entry per CDR3 protein. This table has about 180,000 distinct CDR3 sequences, 48% appearing once.

The sequence was obtained from a human donor with aplastic anemia. The chain recombines TRBV7-9 with TRBJ2-1; the match to TRBD2 covers 10 bases. Sequencing input: sorted CD4+, CD8+, or CD8+CD57+ T cells (not recorded which) from PBMCs. The chain's CDR3 is CASKREGLSSYNEQFF. CDR3 DNA: TGTGCCAGTAAGCGGGAGGGCCTAAGCTCCTACAATGAGCAGTTCTTC.